This T cell receptor beta chain is from a study of identifying expanded T cells in peripheral blood. V lost 3 bases, J lost 4 bases, and 9 bases stayed unmatched. Germline lookup yields CDR1 MDHEN and CDR2 SYDVKM. This CDR3 comprises 16 residues. Only in-frame clones appear in the TCRdb table, and some are missing; sequencing was by immunoSEQ multiplex PCR. The top ten hold around 4.8% of the sample, which has 55,000 to 75,000 clones, more than 70% seen once. Sequencing was carried out using blood. The rearrangement joins TRBV28 to TRBJ1-5; 7 positions match TRBD1. The sequence was collected from a person aged 18-69 years in good health. The CDR3 coding sequence is TGTGCCAGCAGTTTCGGGACAGCTATCTGGAATCAGCCCCAGCATTTT. Its translation is CASSFGTAIWNQPQHF.